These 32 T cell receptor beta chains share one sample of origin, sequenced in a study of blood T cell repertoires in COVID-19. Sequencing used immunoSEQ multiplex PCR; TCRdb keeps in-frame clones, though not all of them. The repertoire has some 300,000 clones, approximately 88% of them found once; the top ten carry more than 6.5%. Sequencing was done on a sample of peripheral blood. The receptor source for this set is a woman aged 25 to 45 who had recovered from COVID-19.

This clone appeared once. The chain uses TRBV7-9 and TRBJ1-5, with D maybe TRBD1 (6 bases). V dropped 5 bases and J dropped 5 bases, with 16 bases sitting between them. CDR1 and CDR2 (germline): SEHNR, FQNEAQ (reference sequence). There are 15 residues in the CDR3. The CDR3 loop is CASSRATKGDQPQHF. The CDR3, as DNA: TGTGCCAGCAGCCGGGCAACTAAGGGGGATCAGCCCCAGCATTTT.

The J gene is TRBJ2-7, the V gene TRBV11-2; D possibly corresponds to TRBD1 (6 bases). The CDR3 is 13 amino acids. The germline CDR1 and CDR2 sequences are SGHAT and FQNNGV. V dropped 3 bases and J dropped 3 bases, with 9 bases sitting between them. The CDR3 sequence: CASSFRGGYEQYF. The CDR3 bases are TGTGCCAGCAGCTTCAGGGGTGGCTACGAGCAGTACTTC. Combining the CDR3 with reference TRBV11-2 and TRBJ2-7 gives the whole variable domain EAGVAQSPRYKIIEKRQSVAFWCNPISGHATLYWYQQILGQGPKLLIQFQNNGVVDDSQLPKDRFSAERLKGVDSTLKIQPAKLEDSAVYLCASSFRGGYEQYFGPGTRLTVT.

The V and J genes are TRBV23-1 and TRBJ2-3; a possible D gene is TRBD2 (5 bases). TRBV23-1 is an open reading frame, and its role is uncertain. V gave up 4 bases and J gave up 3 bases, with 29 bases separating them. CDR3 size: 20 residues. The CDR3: CASSPTRAPGCHFTTDTQYF. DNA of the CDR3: TGCGCCAGCAGTCCAACCCGTGCCCCGGGATGCCACTTTACAACAGATACGCAGTATTTT.

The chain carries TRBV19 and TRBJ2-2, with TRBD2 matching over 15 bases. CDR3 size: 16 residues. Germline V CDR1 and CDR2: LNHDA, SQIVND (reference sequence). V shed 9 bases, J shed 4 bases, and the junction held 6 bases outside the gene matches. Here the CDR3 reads CASRTSGGAVTGELFF. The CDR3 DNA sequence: TGTGCCAGCCGGACTAGCGGGGGGGCCGTCACCGGGGAGCTGTTTTTT. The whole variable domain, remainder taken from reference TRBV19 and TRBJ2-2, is DGGITQSPKYLFRKEGQNVTLSCEQNLNHDAMYWYRQDPGQGLRLIYYSQIVNDFQKGDIAEGYSVSREKKESFPLTVTSAQKNPTAFYLCASRTSGGAVTGELFFGEGSRLTVL.

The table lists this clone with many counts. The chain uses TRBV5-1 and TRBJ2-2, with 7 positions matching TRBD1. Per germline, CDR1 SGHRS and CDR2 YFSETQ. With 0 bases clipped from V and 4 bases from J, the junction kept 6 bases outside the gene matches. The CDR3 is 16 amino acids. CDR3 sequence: CASSLVSAGGTGELFF. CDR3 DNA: TGCGCCAGCAGCTTGGTATCGGCAGGGGGCACCGGGGAGCTGTTTTTT.

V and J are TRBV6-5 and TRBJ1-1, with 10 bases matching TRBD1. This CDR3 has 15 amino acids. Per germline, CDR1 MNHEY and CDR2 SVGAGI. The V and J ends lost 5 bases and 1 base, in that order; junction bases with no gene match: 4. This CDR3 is CASSKTGGPNTEAFF. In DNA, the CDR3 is TGTGCCAGCAGTAAGACAGGGGGCCCGAACACTGAAGCTTTCTTT.

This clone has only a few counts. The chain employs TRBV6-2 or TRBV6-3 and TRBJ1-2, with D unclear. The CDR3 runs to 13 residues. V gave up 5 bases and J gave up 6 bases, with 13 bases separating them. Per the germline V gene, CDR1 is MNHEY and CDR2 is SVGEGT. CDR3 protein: CASSPRWRDGYTF. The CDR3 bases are TGTGCCAGCAGTCCCCGGTGGAGGGATGGCTACACCTTC.

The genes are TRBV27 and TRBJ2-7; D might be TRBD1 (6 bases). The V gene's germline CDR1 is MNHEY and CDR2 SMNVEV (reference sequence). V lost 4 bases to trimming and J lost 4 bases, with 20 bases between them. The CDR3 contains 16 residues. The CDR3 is CASSSNKGRDTYEQYF. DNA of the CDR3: TGTGCCAGCAGTTCAAATAAGGGACGGGACACATACGAGCAGTACTTC.

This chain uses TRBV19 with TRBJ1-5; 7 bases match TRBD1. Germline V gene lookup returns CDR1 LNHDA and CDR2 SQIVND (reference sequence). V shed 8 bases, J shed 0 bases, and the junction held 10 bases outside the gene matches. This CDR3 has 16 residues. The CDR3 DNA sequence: TGTGCCAGTGGAAAAGGGGGACAGTATAGCAATCAGCCCCAGCATTTT. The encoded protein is CASGKGGQYSNQPQHF.

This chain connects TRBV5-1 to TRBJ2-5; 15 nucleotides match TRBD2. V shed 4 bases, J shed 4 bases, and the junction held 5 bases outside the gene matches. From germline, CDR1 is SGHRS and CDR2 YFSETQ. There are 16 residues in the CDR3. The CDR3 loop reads CASSIGLAGGPETQYF. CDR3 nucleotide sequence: TGCGCCAGCAGCATAGGACTAGCGGGGGGGCCAGAGACCCAGTACTTC.

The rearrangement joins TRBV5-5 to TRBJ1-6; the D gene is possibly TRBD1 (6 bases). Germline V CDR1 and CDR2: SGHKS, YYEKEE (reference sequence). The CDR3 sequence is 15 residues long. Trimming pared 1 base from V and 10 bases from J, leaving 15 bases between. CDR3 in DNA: TGTGCCAGCAGCTTGTTTTGGGGGCGCGAATCACCCCTCCACTTT. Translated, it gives CASSLFWGRESPLHF.

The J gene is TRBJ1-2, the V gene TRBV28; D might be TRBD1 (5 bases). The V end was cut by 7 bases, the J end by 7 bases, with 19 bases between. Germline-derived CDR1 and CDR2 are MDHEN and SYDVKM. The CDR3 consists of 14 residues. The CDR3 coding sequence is TGTGCCAGCACCCCCCCGGGGGGGATGGGTGGCTACACCTTC. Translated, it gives CASTPPGGMGGYTF.

The CDR3 loop is CATSRRLAGDNTDTQYF. Written as DNA, the CDR3 is TGTGCCACCAGCAGGAGACTAGCGGGGGACAATACGGATACGCAGTATTTT. This chain joins TRBV15 and TRBJ2-3, with 12 bases aligning to TRBD2. Germline V gene data show CDR1 as LNHNV and CDR2 as YYDKDF (reference sequence). The CDR3 has 17 residues. The V and J ends lost 3 bases and 6 bases, in that order; junction bases with no gene match: 10.

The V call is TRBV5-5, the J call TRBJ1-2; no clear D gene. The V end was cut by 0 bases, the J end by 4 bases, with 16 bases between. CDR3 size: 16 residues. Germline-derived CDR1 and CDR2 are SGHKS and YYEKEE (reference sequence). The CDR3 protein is CASSLGPRTESYGYTF. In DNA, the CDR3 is TGTGCCAGCAGCTTGGGCCCTCGAACAGAGTCCTATGGCTACACCTTC.

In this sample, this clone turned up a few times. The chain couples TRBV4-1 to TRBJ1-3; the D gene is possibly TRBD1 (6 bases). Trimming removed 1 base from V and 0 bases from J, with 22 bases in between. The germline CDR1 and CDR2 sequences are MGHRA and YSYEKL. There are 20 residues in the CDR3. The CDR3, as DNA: TGCGCCAGCAGCCAAGTTTTGACAGGCGCCCAACGGTACTCTGGAAACACCATATATTTT. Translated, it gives CASSQVLTGAQRYSGNTIYF.

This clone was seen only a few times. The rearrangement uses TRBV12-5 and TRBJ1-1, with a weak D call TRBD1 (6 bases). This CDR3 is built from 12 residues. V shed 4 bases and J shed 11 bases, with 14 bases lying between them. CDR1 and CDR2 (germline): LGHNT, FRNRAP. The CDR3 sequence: CASGWGTGTAFF. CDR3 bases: TGTGCTAGTGGTTGGGGAACAGGGACCGCTTTCTTT.

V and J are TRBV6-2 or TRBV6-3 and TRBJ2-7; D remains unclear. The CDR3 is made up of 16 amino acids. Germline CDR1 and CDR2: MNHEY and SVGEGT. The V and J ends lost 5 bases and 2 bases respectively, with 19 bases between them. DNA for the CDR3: TGTGCCAGCAGTACCCCCTTCTTCCGGTTCCCCTACGAGCAGTACTTC. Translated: CASSTPFFRFPYEQYF.

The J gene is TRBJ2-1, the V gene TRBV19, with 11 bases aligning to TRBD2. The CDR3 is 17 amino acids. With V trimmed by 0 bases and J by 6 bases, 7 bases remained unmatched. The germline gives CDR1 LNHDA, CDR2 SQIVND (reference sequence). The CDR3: CASSIDQLAGDPNEQFF. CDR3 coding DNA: TGTGCCAGTAGTATAGATCAACTAGCGGGGGATCCCAATGAGCAGTTCTTC.

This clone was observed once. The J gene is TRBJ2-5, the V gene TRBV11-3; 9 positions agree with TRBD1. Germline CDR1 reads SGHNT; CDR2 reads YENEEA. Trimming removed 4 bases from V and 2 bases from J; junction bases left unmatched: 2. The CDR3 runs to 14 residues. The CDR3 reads CASSSGTGQETQYF. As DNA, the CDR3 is TGTGCCAGCAGCTCCGGGACAGGGCAAGAGACCCAGTACTTC. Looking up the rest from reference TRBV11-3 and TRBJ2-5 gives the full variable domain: EAGVVQSPRYKIIEKKQPVAFWCNPISGHNTLYWYLQNLGQGPELLIRYENEEAVDDSQLPKDRFSAERLKGVDSTLKIQPAELGDSAVYLCASSSGTGQETQYFGPGTRLLVL.

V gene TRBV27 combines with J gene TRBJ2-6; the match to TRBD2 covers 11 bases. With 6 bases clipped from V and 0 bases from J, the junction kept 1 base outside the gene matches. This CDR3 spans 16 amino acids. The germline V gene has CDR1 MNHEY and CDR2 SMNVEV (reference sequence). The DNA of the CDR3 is TGTGCCAGCAGGGGACTAGCGGCCTCTGGGGCCAACGTCCTGACTTTC. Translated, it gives CASRGLAASGANVLTF. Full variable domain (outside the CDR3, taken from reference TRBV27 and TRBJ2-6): EAQVTQNPRYLITVTGKKLTVTCSQNMNHEYMSWYRQDPGLGLRQIYYSMNVEVTDKGDVPEGYKVSRKEKRNFPLILESPSPNQTSLYFCASRGLAASGANVLTFGAGSRLTVL.

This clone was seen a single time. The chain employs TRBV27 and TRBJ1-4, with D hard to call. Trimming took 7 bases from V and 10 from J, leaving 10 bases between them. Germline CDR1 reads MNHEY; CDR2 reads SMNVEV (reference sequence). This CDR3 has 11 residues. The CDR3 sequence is CASKLGGKLFF. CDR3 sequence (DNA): TGTGCCAGCAAGTTAGGAGGAAAACTGTTTTTT. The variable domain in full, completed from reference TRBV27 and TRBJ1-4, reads EAQVTQNPRYLITVTGKKLTVTCSQNMNHEYMSWYRQDPGLGLRQIYYSMNVEVTDKGDVPEGYKVSRKEKRNFPLILESPSPNQTSLYFCASKLGGKLFFGSGTQLSVL.

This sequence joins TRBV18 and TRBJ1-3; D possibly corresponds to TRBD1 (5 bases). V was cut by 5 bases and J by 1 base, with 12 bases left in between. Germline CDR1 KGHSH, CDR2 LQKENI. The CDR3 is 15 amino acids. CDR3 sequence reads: CASSVPPGSGNTIYF. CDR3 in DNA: TGTGCCAGCTCAGTACCACCAGGGTCTGGAAACACCATATATTTT.

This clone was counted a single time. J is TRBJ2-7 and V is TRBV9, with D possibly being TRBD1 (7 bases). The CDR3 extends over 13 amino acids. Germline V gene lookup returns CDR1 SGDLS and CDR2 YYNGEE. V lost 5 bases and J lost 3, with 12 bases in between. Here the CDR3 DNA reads TGTGCCAGCAGTGGAGGGGGCAGCTACGAGCAGTACTTC. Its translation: CASSGGGSYEQYF.

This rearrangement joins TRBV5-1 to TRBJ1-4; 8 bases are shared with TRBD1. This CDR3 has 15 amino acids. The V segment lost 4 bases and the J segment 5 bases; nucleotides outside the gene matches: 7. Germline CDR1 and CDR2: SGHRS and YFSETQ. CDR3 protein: CASSTGQGQNEKLFF. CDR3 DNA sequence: TGCGCCAGCAGCACCGGACAGGGACAAAATGAAAAACTGTTTTTT.

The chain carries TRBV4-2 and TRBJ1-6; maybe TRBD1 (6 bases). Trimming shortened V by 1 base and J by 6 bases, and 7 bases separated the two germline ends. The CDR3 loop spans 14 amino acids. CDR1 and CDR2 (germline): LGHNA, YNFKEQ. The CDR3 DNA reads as TGTGCCAGCAGCCAAGGGGACATTAATTCACCCCTCCACTTT. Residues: CASSQGDINSPLHF.

DNA for the CDR3: TGTGCCAGCAGCGGACAAGGTTTCGAAGGGGTAGATACGCAGTATTTT. It translates to CASSGQGFEGVDTQYF. J is TRBJ2-3 and V is TRBV13, with D possibly being TRBD1 (5 bases). V lost 5 bases and J lost 5, with 20 bases in between. The CDR3 is 16 amino acids. Germline CDR1 is PRHDT and CDR2 is FYEKMQ (reference sequence). The full variable domain, completed using reference TRBV13 and TRBJ2-3, is AAGVIQSPRHLIKEKRETATLKCYPIPRHDTVYWYQQGPGQDPQFLISFYEKMQSDKGSIPDRFSAQQFSDYHSELNMSSLELGDSALYFCASSGQGFEGVDTQYFGPGTRLTVL.

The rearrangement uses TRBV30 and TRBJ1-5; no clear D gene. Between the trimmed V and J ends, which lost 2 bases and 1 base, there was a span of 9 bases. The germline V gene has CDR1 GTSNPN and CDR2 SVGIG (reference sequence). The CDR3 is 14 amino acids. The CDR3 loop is CAWSYPGSNQPQHF. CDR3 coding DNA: TGTGCCTGGAGTTATCCGGGAAGCAATCAGCCCCAGCATTTT.

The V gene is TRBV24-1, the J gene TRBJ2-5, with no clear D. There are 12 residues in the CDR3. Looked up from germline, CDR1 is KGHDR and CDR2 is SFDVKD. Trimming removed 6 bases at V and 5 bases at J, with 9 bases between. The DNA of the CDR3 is TGTGCCACCAGTCTTAATGAGGAGACCCAGTACTTC. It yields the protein CATSLNEETQYF.

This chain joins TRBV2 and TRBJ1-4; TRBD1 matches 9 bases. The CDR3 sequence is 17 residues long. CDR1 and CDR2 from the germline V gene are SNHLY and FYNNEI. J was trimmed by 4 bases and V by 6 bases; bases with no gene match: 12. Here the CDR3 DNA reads TGTGCCAGCAGCAAAAACAGGGGGCCTCAGGATAATGAAAAACTGTTTTTT. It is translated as CASSKNRGPQDNEKLFF.

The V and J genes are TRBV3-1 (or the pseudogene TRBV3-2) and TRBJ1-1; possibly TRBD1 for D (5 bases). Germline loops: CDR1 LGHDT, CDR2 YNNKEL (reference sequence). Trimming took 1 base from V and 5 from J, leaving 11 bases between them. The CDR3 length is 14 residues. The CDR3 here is CASSQGGAGTEAFF. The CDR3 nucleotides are TGTGCCAGCAGCCAAGGTGGGGCCGGGACTGAAGCTTTCTTT.

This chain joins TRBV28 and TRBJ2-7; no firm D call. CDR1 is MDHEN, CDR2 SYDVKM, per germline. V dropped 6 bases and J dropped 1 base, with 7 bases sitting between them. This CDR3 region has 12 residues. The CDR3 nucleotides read TGTGCCAGCAGCCGGGTATCCTACGAGCAGTACTTC. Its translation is CASSRVSYEQYF.

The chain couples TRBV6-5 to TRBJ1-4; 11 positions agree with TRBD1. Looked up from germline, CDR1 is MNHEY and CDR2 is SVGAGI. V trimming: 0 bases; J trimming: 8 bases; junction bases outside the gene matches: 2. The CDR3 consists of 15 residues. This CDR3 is CASSYSGTGGEKLFF. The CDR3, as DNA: TGTGCCAGCAGTTACTCCGGGACAGGGGGGGAAAAACTGTTTTTT.